The 7 T cell receptor beta chains given below trace back to one sample, sequenced in a study of blood T cell repertoires in COVID-19. Clones were sequenced by immunoSEQ multiplex PCR, and TCRdb holds only the in-frame ones, with some missing. The sample lists 250,000 to 300,000 clones; 85% to 90% were seen once. Sequences were obtained from peripheral blood. These receptors all stem from a woman aged 25-40 years with COVID-19, enrolled during active disease.

This clone came up once. The J gene is TRBJ2-3, the V gene TRBV3-1 (or the pseudogene TRBV3-2); maybe TRBD2 (6 bases). Germline V gene lookup returns CDR1 LGHDT and CDR2 YNNKEL (reference sequence). The V end was cut by 4 bases, the J end by 1 base, with 12 bases between. The CDR3 consists of 15 residues. The CDR3 coding sequence is TGTGCCAGCAGCCTGGGGGACTCCCGCACAGATACGCAGTATTTT. Translation gives CASSLGDSRTDTQYF.

This clone was recorded only once. V and J are TRBV18 and TRBJ1-1, with D tentatively TRBD1 (6 bases). This CDR3 is 14 amino acids long. V was shortened by 5 bases and J by 0 bases, with 10 bases between the two germline ends. Per the germline V gene, CDR1 is KGHSH and CDR2 is LQKENI. The CDR3 DNA follows: TGTGCCAGCTCAAGGACAGACATGAACACTGAAGCTTTCTTT. Translation: CASSRTDMNTEAFF.

This clone showed up just once. This chain uses TRBV10-3 with TRBJ2-5; 7 bases fit TRBD1. Germline assignment: CDR1 ENHRY and CDR2 SYGVKD. Trimming at V came to 6 bases and at J to 5 bases, leaving 3 bases not matched to a gene. This CDR3 has 12 residues. The DNA for the CDR3 is TGTGCCATCAGCGAGACAGGGGAGACCCAGTACTTC. Translation gives CAISETGETQYF.

This chain connects TRBV6-5 to TRBJ2-4; TRBD2 matches 8 bases. V was clipped by 2 bases and J by 7 bases; unmatched bases: 7. The CDR3 has 15 residues. CDR1 and CDR2 (germline): MNHEY, SVGAGI. The DNA of the CDR3 is TGTGCCAGCAGTTACCGGGACGGCGGGGGGAACATTCAGTACTTC. It codes for CASSYRDGGGNIQYF.

The rearrangement links TRBV12-3 or TRBV12-4 to TRBJ1-6, with D possibly TRBD1 on 5 matching bases. V lost 6 bases and J 9 bases, leaving 9 bases between the germline ends. This CDR3 spans 12 amino acids. CDR3 coding DNA: TGTGCCAGCAGCCCAGGGATTTCACCCCTCCACTTT. This translates into CASSPGISPLHF.

This chain's CDR3 is CASSSNSRQGGLKKLFF. CDR3 nucleotides: TGCGCCAGCAGCTCAAACTCCCGACAGGGAGGTTTGAAAAAACTGTTTTTT. The chain employs TRBV5-1 and TRBJ1-4, with 7 bases matching TRBD1. Trimming removed 3 bases from V and 9 bases from J; junction bases left unmatched: 17. The CDR3 extends over 17 amino acids. Germline V CDR1 and CDR2: SGHRS, YFSETQ.

The genes are TRBV5-1 and TRBJ2-7, with D unclear. V was shortened by 0 bases and J by 3 bases, with 7 bases between the two germline ends. Germline V lookup: CDR1 SGHRS, CDR2 YFSETQ. The CDR3 loop spans 13 amino acids. CDR3 sequence (DNA): TGCGCCAGCAGCTTGGAACGTAGCTACGAGCAGTACTTC. Residues: CASSLERSYEQYF.